This T cell receptor beta chain was sequenced during a study of CD8 T cells in cerebrospinal fluid in Alzheimer's disease. TCRdb re-analyzed the 10x single-cell sequencing reads; it lists each CDR3 protein once, without DNA. The sample's table shows about 480 distinct CDR3 sequences. This clonotype is deemed medium-sized by its frequency. Its specificity is not known. Germline values: CDR1 WSHSY, CDR2 SAAADI. This CDR3 comprises 12 residues. Findings and caveats of the study: Alzheimer's patients were not enriched for EBV-specific clones, which were not the most expanded.

The origin of this receptor is a human donor with Parkinson's disease. The rearrangement links TRBV10-2 to TRBJ1-5. The sequencing input was cerebrospinal fluid. The CDR3: CASSLRDQPQHF.